This is a list of T cell receptor beta chains from one sample in a study of blood T cell repertoires in COVID-19. Here immunoSEQ multiplex PCR was the method, and the copy in TCRdb shows in-frame clones only, minus some. This sample has 50,000 or so clones, with around four fifths found just once. The sample comprised peripheral blood. These receptors all come from a man aged 55 to 70 with active COVID-19. CDR3s include the opening cysteine and the closing phenylalanine or tryptophan. The D gene is left open where the match is weak. Size is stated for part of the rows, as once, few or many counts, or as a class when the clone is expanded.

V gene: TRBV19
clone size: once
D gene: TRBD1
J gene: TRBJ1-6
CDR3 DNA: TGTGCCAGTAGTATGTTCCTGGGGACAGGGCTTAATTCACCCCTCCACTTT
CDR3 protein: CASSMFLGTGLNSPLHF

V gene: TRBV2
clone size: .
D gene: .
J gene: TRBJ2-7
CDR3 DNA: TGTGCCAGCAGTTTTTCCCAGGACTACGAGCAGTACTTC
CDR3 protein: CASSFSQDYEQYF

V gene: TRBV4-1
clone size: few
D gene: .
J gene: TRBJ2-5
CDR3 DNA: TGCGCCAGCAGCCAAGTACAGGGAAAAGAGACCCAGTACTTC
CDR3 protein: CASSQVQGKETQYF

V gene: TRBV28
clone size: .
D gene: .
J gene: TRBJ2-1
CDR3 DNA: TGTGCCAGCAGCCTCGGTTACAATGAGCAGTTCTTC
CDR3 protein: CASSLGYNEQFF

V gene: TRBV25-1
clone size: .
D gene: .
J gene: TRBJ1-2
CDR3 DNA: TGTGCCAGCAGTGAAAGTGACAGGCCGCTTTATGGCTACACCTTC
CDR3 protein: CASSESDRPLYGYTF

V gene: TRBV18
clone size: .
D gene: .
J gene: TRBJ2-7
CDR3 DNA: TGTGCCAGCTCACCCCGCGACAGATATCCCTACGAGCAGTACTTC
CDR3 protein: CASSPRDRYPYEQYF

V gene: TRBV5-1
clone size: .
D gene: .
J gene: TRBJ2-7
CDR3 DNA: TGCGCCAGCGGCCCGGACAGCTACGAGCAGTACTTC
CDR3 protein: CASGPDSYEQYF

V gene: TRBV4-2
clone size: .
D gene: TRBD2
J gene: TRBJ2-5
CDR3 DNA: TGTGCCAGCAGCCAAGTACTAGCGGGGGGGGAGACCCAGTACTTC
CDR3 protein: CASSQVLAGGETQYF

V gene: TRBV6-5
clone size: .
D gene: .
J gene: TRBJ2-7
CDR3 DNA: TGTGCCAGCAGAGGAAGAACAGCGGCCTCCGAGCAGTACTTC
CDR3 protein: CASRGRTAASEQYF

V gene: TRBV19
clone size: .
D gene: .
J gene: TRBJ2-4
CDR3 DNA: TGTGCCAGTAGTACGGGGGATCTAGCCAAAAACATTCAGTACTTC
CDR3 protein: CASSTGDLAKNIQYF

V gene: TRBV28
clone size: .
D gene: TRBD1
J gene: TRBJ1-2
CDR3 DNA: TGTGCCAGCAGTTTAAGCTCCTTAGTAGGACAGGGTCCCGGCTACACCTTC
CDR3 protein: CASSLSSLVGQGPGYTF

V gene: TRBV28
clone size: .
D gene: .
J gene: TRBJ2-7
CDR3 DNA: TGTGCCAGCAGTTTAGGCGGCTACGAGCAGTACTTC
CDR3 protein: CASSLGGYEQYF

V gene: TRBV3-1/TRBV3-2
clone size: once
D gene: TRBD2
J gene: TRBJ2-3
CDR3 DNA: TGTGCCAGCAGCCAGGCGGGGGGTTTAGATACGCAGTATTTT
CDR3 protein: CASSQAGGLDTQYF

V gene: TRBV19
clone size: .
D gene: .
J gene: TRBJ2-1
CDR3 DNA: TGTGCCAGTAGTATAGTGAACGGCAATGAGCAGTTCTTC
CDR3 protein: CASSIVNGNEQFF

V gene: TRBV29-1
clone size: few
D gene: TRBD2
J gene: TRBJ2-7
CDR3 DNA: TGCAGCGGTCCTCTGGGGGGGACCTGCGAGCAGTACTTC
CDR3 protein: CSGPLGGTCEQYF

V gene: TRBV3-1/TRBV3-2
clone size: .
D gene: .
J gene: TRBJ2-7
CDR3 DNA: TGTGCCAGCACCCGGCTACGGGGTTACGAGCAGTACTTC
CDR3 protein: CASTRLRGYEQYF

V gene: TRBV29-1
clone size: .
D gene: TRBD2
J gene: TRBJ2-2
CDR3 DNA: TGCAGCGTTGGGGCTAGCGGGGGGGCCTTGATCGGCGGGGAGCTGTTTTTT
CDR3 protein: CSVGASGGALIGGELFF

V gene: TRBV19
clone size: .
D gene: .
J gene: TRBJ1-5
CDR3 DNA: TGTGCCAGTAGTATAGTGAACAGGGGCAATCAGCCCCAGCATTTT
CDR3 protein: CASSIVNRGNQPQHF

V gene: TRBV6-6
clone size: .
D gene: TRBD2
J gene: TRBJ2-7
CDR3 DNA: TGTGCCAGCACAGGGACTAGAGAGTACGAGCAGTACTTC
CDR3 protein: CASTGTREYEQYF

V gene: TRBV6-1
clone size: .
D gene: TRBD2
J gene: TRBJ2-2
CDR3 DNA: TGTGCCAGCAGTGAGACGGGACTAGCTAGCGGGGAGCTGTTTTTT
CDR3 protein: CASSETGLASGELFF

V gene: TRBV2
clone size: .
D gene: TRBD1
J gene: TRBJ1-3
CDR3 DNA: TGTGCCAGCAGGGCGACAGGGGGATGGAACACCATATATTTT
CDR3 protein: CASRATGGWNTIYF

V gene: TRBV18
clone size: .
D gene: TRBD1
J gene: TRBJ2-2
CDR3 DNA: TGTGCCAGCTCACTTCGACAGGGAGACACCGGGGAGCTGTTTTTT
CDR3 protein: CASSLRQGDTGELFF

V gene: TRBV28
clone size: .
D gene: .
J gene: TRBJ2-5
CDR3 DNA: TGTGCCAGCAGTGGCGGACAGTTGTGGATAGAGACCCAGTACTTC
CDR3 protein: CASSGGQLWIETQYF

V gene: TRBV27
clone size: .
D gene: TRBD2
J gene: TRBJ2-5
CDR3 DNA: TGTGCCAGCAGTTTGGGGGGAGGGACTAAGACCCAGTACTTC
CDR3 protein: CASSLGGGTKTQYF

V gene: TRBV6-5
clone size: few
D gene: TRBD1
J gene: TRBJ1-1
CDR3 DNA: TGTGCCAGCAGTCCCTCCCAGGGGGGCACTGAAGCTTTCTTT
CDR3 protein: CASSPSQGGTEAFF

V gene: TRBV27
clone size: .
D gene: .
J gene: TRBJ2-7
CDR3 DNA: TGTGCCAGCAGTCGGAACGGGGGCGAGCAGTACTTC
CDR3 protein: CASSRNGGEQYF

V gene: TRBV19
clone size: .
D gene: .
J gene: TRBJ1-2
CDR3 DNA: TGTGCCAGTAATTCCGGATGGTGGGAGCACCGCTACACCTTC
CDR3 protein: CASNSGWWEHRYTF

V gene: TRBV24-1
clone size: .
D gene: .
J gene: TRBJ2-1
CDR3 DNA: TGTGCCACCAGTGCCCTTGGCGGGACCGGGAATGAGCAGTTCTTC
CDR3 protein: CATSALGGTGNEQFF

V gene: TRBV5-1
clone size: .
D gene: TRBD2
J gene: TRBJ2-1
CDR3 DNA: TGCGCCAGCTCCGGGACTAGCGAGATTGAGCAGTTCTTC
CDR3 protein: CASSGTSEIEQFF

V gene: TRBV5-6
clone size: .
D gene: .
J gene: TRBJ2-4
CDR3 DNA: TGTGCCAGCAGCTTGACCGGAGTTGAAAACATTCAGTACTTC
CDR3 protein: CASSLTGVENIQYF

V gene: TRBV9
clone size: .
D gene: TRBD2
J gene: TRBJ2-1
CDR3 DNA: TGTGCCAGCAGCGTAGATAGCGGGGGGGCCTCTGCGGTGCACAATGAGCAGTTCTTC
CDR3 protein: CASSVDSGGASAVHNEQFF

V gene: TRBV28
clone size: .
D gene: TRBD2
J gene: TRBJ2-7
CDR3 DNA: TGTGCCAGCAAGGTGGGGGGGTCCTTCTCCTACGAGCAGTACTTC
CDR3 protein: CASKVGGSFSYEQYF

V gene: TRBV7-2
clone size: .
D gene: .
J gene: TRBJ2-6
CDR3 DNA: TGTGCCAGCAGCGGCCGGGTGAGCAACGTCCTGACTTTC
CDR3 protein: CASSGRVSNVLTF

V gene: TRBV7-3
clone size: .
D gene: .
J gene: TRBJ2-1
CDR3 DNA: TGTGCCAGCAGCTTAGCGGGGAGGGGGATCTCCTACAATGAGCAGTTCTTC
CDR3 protein: CASSLAGRGISYNEQFF

V gene: TRBV7-2
clone size: .
D gene: .
J gene: TRBJ2-3
CDR3 DNA: TGTGCCAGCAGCTTAGTTGGGGGCCCCACAGATACGCAGTATTTT
CDR3 protein: CASSLVGGPTDTQYF

V gene: TRBV5-6
clone size: .
D gene: TRBD1
J gene: TRBJ1-2
CDR3 DNA: TGTGCCAGCAGCTTACAGGGGGCATTCGGGGGCTACACCTTC
CDR3 protein: CASSLQGAFGGYTF

V gene: TRBV24-1
clone size: .
D gene: .
J gene: TRBJ2-3
CDR3 DNA: TGTGCCACCAGTGTTTCGGCAGGGCGTACAGATACGCAGTATTTT
CDR3 protein: CATSVSAGRTDTQYF

V gene: TRBV15
clone size: .
D gene: TRBD1
J gene: TRBJ2-7
CDR3 DNA: TGTGCCACCAGCGAGGCCGGGACAGAAACGTACGAGCAGTACTTC
CDR3 protein: CATSEAGTETYEQYF

V gene: TRBV9
clone size: .
D gene: TRBD1
J gene: TRBJ2-7
CDR3 DNA: TGTGCCAGCAGCCCGGGACAGGCCTACGAGCAGTACTTC
CDR3 protein: CASSPGQAYEQYF

V gene: TRBV9
clone size: .
D gene: .
J gene: TRBJ2-1
CDR3 DNA: TGTGCCAGCAGCGTAGCAGGGGTGGACTACAATGAGCAGTTCTTC
CDR3 protein: CASSVAGVDYNEQFF

V gene: TRBV19
clone size: .
D gene: .
J gene: TRBJ2-1
CDR3 DNA: TGTGCCAGTAGTATAGGGCGGCTCCACCTAAACAATGAGCAGTTCTTC
CDR3 protein: CASSIGRLHLNNEQFF

V gene: TRBV19
clone size: .
D gene: TRBD2
J gene: TRBJ2-1
CDR3 DNA: TGTGCCAGTAGTATTCGGGCTAGCGGGAGCTCCTACAATGAGCAGTTCTTC
CDR3 protein: CASSIRASGSSYNEQFF

V gene: TRBV10-3
clone size: .
D gene: .
J gene: TRBJ2-5
CDR3 DNA: TGTGCCATCAGTGCAGACTCTTTCCAAGAGACCCAGTACTTC
CDR3 protein: CAISADSFQETQYF

V gene: TRBV2
clone size: .
D gene: .
J gene: TRBJ2-5
CDR3 DNA: TGTGCCGCCAGTCCTAGAGAGGATCCCCAGTACTTC
CDR3 protein: CAASPREDPQYF

V gene: TRBV7-6
clone size: .
D gene: .
J gene: TRBJ2-1
CDR3 DNA: TGTGCCAGCAGCTTAGGGGGCGGTAATGAGCAGTTCTTC
CDR3 protein: CASSLGGGNEQFF

V gene: TRBV3-1/TRBV3-2
clone size: .
D gene: .
J gene: TRBJ2-1
CDR3 DNA: TGTGCCAGCAGCCCGCTGGCGGGGAGCTCCTACAATGAGCAGTTCTTC
CDR3 protein: CASSPLAGSSYNEQFF

V gene: TRBV7-9
clone size: .
D gene: .
J gene: TRBJ2-6
CDR3 DNA: TGTGCCAGCAGCCACTACAGGGCCTCTGGGGCCAACGTCCTGACTTTC
CDR3 protein: CASSHYRASGANVLTF

V gene: TRBV30
clone size: .
D gene: TRBD2
J gene: TRBJ2-7
CDR3 DNA: TGTGCCTGGAGTCTGGGACTAGCGGACGAGCAGTACTTC
CDR3 protein: CAWSLGLADEQYF